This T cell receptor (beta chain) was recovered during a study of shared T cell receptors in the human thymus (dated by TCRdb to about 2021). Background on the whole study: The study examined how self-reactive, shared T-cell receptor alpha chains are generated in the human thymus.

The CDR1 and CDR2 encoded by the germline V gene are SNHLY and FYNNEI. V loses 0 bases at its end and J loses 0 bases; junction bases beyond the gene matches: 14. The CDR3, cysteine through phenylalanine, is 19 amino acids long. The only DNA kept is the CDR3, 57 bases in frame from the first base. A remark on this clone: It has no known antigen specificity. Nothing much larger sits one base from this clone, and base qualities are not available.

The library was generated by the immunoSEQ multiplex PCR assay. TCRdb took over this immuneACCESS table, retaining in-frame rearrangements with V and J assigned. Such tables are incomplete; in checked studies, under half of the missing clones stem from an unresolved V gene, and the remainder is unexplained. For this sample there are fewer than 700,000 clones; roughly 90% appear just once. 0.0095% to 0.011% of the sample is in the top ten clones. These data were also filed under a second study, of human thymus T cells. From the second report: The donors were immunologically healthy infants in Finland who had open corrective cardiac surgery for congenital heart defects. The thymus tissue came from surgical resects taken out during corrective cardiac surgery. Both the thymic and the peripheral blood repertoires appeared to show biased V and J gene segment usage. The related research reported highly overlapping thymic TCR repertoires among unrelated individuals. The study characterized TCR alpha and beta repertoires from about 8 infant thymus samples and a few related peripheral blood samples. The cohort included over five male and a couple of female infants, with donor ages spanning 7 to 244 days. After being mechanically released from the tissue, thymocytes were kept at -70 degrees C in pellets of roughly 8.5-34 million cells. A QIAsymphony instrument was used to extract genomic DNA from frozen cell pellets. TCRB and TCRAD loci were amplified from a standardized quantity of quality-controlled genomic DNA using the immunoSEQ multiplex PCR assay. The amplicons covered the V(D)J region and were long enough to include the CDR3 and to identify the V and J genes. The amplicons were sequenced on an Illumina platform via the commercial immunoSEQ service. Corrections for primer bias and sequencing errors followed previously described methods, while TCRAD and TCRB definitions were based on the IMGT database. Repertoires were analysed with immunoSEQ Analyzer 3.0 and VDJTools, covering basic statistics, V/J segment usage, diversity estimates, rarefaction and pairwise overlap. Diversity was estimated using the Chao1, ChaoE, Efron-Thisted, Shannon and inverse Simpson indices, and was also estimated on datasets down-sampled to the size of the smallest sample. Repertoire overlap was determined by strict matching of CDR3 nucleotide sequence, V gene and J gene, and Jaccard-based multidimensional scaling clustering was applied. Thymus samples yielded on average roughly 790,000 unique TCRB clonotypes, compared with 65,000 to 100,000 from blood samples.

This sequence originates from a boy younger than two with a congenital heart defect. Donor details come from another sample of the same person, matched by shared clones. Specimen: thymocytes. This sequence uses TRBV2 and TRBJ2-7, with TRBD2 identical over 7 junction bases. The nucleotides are TGTGCCAGCAGTGAAGCGGTCGGGCGAACTAGCGATAGCTCCTACGAGCAGTACTTC. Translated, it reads CASSEAVGRTSDSSYEQYF.